This T cell receptor (beta chain) was sequenced in a study of blood T cell repertoires in COVID-19. Study-wide context: Both acute and convalescent COVID-19 samples were obtained from the United States, Italy and Spain. PBMCs, B-cell-depleted T cells, or T cells were the source of the cDNA or gDNA that made up the material.

As originally analysed: From reference gene primer amplification, estimates of nucleated cell counts were derived. The table came from immunoSEQ multiplex PCR; TCRdb's copy has only in-frame clones and leaves some out. D and trimming were read from the DNA, whereas the V and J calls and clone size are those reported in that table. The profile shows about 180,000 clones, 80% to 90% of them singletons. There are 12 residues in the CDR3. Looked up from germline, CDR1 is SGHAT and CDR2 is FQNNGV. V was cut by 1 base and J by 6 bases, with 6 bases left in between. This TCR was sampled from a man aged 50 to 60 with active or convalescent COVID-19. The chain joins TRBV11-2 to TRBJ1-1, with no clear D. The sequencing sample was made of peripheral blood. DNA for the CDR3: TGTGCCAGCAGCTTAGGACTCGCTGAAGCTTTCTTT. Translating gives CASSLGLAEAFF.